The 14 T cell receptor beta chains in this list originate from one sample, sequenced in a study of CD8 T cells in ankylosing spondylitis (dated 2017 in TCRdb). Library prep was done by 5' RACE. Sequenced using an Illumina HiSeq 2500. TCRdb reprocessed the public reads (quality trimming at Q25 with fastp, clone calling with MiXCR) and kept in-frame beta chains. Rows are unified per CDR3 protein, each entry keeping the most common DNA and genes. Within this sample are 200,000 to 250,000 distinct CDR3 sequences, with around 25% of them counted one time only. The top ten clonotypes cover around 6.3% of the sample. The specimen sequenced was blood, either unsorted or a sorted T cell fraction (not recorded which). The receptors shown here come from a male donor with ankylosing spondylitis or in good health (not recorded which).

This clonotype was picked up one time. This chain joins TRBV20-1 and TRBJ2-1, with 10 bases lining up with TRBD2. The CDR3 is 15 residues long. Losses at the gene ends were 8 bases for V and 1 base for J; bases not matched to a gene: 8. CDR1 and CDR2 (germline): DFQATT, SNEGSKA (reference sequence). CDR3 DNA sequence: TGCAGTACACCTAGCGGGGGCTGGTCCTACAATGAGCAGTTCTTC. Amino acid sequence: CSTPSGGWSYNEQFF.

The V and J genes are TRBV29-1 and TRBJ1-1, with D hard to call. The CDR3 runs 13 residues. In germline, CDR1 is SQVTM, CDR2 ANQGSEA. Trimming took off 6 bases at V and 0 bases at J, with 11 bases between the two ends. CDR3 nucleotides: TGCAGCGTACAAGCGTCGGTGAACACTGAAGCTTTCTTT. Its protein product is CSVQASVNTEAFF.

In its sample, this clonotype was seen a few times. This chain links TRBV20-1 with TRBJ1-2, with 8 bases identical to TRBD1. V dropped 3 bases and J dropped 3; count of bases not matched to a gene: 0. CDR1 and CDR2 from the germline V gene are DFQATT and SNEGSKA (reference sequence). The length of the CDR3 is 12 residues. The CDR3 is CSARDRDYGYTF. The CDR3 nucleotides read TGCAGTGCTAGGGACAGGGACTATGGCTACACCTTC.

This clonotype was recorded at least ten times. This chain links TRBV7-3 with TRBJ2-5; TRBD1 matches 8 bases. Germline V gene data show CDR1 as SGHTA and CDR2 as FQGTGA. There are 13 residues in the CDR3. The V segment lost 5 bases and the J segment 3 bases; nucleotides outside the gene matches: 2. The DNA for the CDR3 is TGTGCCAGCAGCGAGACAGGGGAAGAGACCCAGTACTTC. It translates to CASSETGEETQYF.

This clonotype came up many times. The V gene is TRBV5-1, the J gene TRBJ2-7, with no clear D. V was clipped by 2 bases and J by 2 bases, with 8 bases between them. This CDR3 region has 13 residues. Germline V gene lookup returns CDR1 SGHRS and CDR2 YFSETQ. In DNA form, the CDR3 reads TGCGCCAGCAGCTTTTTTACAGCCTACGAGCAGTACTTC. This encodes CASSFFTAYEQYF. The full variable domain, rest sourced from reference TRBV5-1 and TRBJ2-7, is KAGVTQTPRYLIKTRGQQVTLSCSPISGHRSVSWYQQTPGQGLQFLFEYFSETQRNKGNFPGRFSGRQFSNSRSEMNVSTLELGDSALYLCASSFFTAYEQYFGPGTRLTVT.

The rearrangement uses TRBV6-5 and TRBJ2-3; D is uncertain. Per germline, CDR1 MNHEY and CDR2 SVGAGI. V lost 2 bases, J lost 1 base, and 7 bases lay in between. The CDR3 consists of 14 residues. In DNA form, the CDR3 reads TGTGCCAGCAGTTACGATCAGGGCACAGATACGCAGTATTTT. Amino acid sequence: CASSYDQGTDTQYF.

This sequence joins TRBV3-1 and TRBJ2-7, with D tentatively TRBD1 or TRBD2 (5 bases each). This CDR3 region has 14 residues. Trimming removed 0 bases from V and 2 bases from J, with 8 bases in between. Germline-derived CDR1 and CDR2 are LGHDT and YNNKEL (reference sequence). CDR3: CASSQDGTAYEQYF. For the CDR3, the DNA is TGTGCCAGCAGCCAAGATGGGACCGCCTACGAGCAGTACTTC.

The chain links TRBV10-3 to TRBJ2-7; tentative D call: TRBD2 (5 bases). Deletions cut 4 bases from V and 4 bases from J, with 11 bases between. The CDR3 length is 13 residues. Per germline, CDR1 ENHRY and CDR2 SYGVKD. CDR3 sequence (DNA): TGTGCCATCAGTGTTGAGGGCGGTTACGAGCAGTACTTC. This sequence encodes CAISVEGGYEQYF.

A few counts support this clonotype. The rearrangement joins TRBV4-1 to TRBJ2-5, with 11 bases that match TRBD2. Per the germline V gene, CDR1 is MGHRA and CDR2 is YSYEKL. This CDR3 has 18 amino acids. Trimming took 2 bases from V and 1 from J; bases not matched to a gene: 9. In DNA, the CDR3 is TGCGCCAGCAGCCAATTAACTAGCGGGAGAAGGTTCCAAGAGACCCAGTACTTC. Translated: CASSQLTSGRRFQETQYF.

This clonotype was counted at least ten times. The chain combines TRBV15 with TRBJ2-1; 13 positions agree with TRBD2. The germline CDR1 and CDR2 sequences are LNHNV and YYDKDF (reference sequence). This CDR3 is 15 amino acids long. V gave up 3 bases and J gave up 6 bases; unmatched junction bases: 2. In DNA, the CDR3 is TGTGCCACCAGCAGCCGGACTAGCGGGAGCAATGAGCAGTTCTTC. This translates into CATSSRTSGSNEQFF.

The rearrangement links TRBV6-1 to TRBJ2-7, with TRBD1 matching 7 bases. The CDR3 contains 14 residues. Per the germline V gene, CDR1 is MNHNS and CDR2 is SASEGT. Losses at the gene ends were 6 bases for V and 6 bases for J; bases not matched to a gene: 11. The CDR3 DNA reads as TGTGCCAGCAGCACCTTGACAGGGTCCAGCGAGCAGTACTTC. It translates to CASSTLTGSSEQYF.

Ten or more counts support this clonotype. DNA of the CDR3: TGCAGCGTTGCCCTAGCACCCAACACCGGGGAGCTGTTTTTT. Translated, it gives CSVALAPNTGELFF. This chain connects TRBV29-1 to TRBJ2-2, with D possibly being TRBD2 (5 bases). Germline loops: CDR1 SQVTM, CDR2 ANQGSEA. The CDR3 is 14 residues long. V dropped 4 bases and J dropped 2 bases, with 11 bases sitting between them.

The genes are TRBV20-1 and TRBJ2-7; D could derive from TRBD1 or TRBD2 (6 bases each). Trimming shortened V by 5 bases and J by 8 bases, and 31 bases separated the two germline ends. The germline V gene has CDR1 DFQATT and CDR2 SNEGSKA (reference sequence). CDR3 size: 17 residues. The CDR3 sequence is CSAEAPEGWRDNKKQYF. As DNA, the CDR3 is TGCAGTGCTGAGGCCCCGGAAGGGTGGCGGGACAATAAGAAGCAGTACTTC.

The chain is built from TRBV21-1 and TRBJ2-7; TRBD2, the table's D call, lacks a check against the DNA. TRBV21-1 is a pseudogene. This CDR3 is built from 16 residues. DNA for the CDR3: TGTGCCAGCAGCAACAAAGCTCCCCACGCTGATTACGAGCAGTACTTC. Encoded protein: CASSNKAPHADYEQYF.